The rows below give T cell receptor beta chains drawn from one sample of a study of blood T cell repertoires in COVID-19. The method was immunoSEQ multiplex PCR; TCRdb's version includes in-frame clones alone and lacks a portion of them. The sample carries around 220,000 clones, 90% recorded once. Sequenced: PBMCs or T cells enriched from blood (not recorded which). Receptor source: a man between 25 and 39 years old who had been exposed to COVID-19. Each CDR3 is given with its conserved first and last residue. The D gene is left open where the match is weak. Clone size is not always given. Where it is, it says once, few, many or a class for expanded clones.

TRBV19	NA	TRBJ1-1	NA	CASSMQYRAPRTEAFF	TGTGCCAGTAGTATGCAGTACAGGGCACCTCGTACTGAAGCTTTCTTT
TRBV15	TRBD1	TRBJ1-5	NA	CATSTGQGRSNQPQHF	TGTGCCACCAGCACAGGACAGGGACGGAGCAATCAGCCCCAGCATTTT
TRBV5-1	TRBD1	TRBJ2-3	NA	CASGGQPTDTQYF	TGCGCCAGCGGGGGACAGCCCACAGATACGCAGTATTTT
TRBV5-5	NA	TRBJ2-3	NA	CASSKDPRGTDTQYF	TGTGCCAGCAGTAAAGACCCCCGGGGTACAGATACGCAGTATTTT
TRBV9	TRBD2	TRBJ2-3	NA	CASSDISGAAFTDTQYF	TGTGCCAGCAGCGATATAAGCGGGGCGGCCTTTACAGATACGCAGTATTTT
TRBV18	NA	TRBJ2-5	NA	CASSPPSPGETQYF	TGTGCCAGCTCACCACCCTCCCCAGGGGAGACCCAGTACTTC
TRBV3-1/TRBV3-2	NA	TRBJ1-5	NA	CASSQEEGGQPQHF	TGTGCCAGCAGCCAAGAAGAGGGGGGGCAGCCCCAGCATTTT
TRBV5-4	NA	TRBJ2-5	NA	CASSFRDNQETQYF	TGTGCCAGCAGCTTCCGGGACAACCAAGAGACCCAGTACTTC
TRBV19	TRBD1	TRBJ1-2	NA	CASSIDPGTGNGYTF	TGTGCCAGTAGTATAGATCCCGGGACAGGGAATGGCTACACCTTC
TRBV19	TRBD1	TRBJ2-4	once	CASSIEGQGANIQYF	TGTGCCAGTAGTATCGAGGGACAGGGGGCCAACATTCAGTACTTC
TRBV12-3/TRBV12-4	NA	TRBJ1-1	NA	CASSLTGHAEAFF	TGTGCCAGCAGTCTGACAGGCCATGCTGAAGCTTTCTTT
TRBV19	NA	TRBJ2-2	NA	CASSVQGLHTGELFF	TGTGCCAGTAGTGTCCAGGGTCTCCACACCGGGGAGCTGTTTTTT
TRBV28	NA	TRBJ2-1	once	CASRTGAPYNEQFF	TGTGCCAGCAGGACAGGAGCACCCTACAATGAGCAGTTCTTC
TRBV3-1/TRBV3-2	NA	TRBJ1-4	once	CASSHGTTNEKLFF	TGTGCCAGCAGCCACGGGACAACTAATGAAAAACTGTTTTTT
TRBV4-3	TRBD2	TRBJ2-1	NA	CASSQKASGVGYNEQFF	TGCGCCAGCAGCCAAAAAGCTAGCGGGGTTGGCTACAATGAGCAGTTCTTC
TRBV20-1	NA	TRBJ2-2	NA	CSANDGVTGELFF	TGCAGTGCTAATGATGGAGTAACCGGGGAGCTGTTTTTT
TRBV10-1	TRBD1	TRBJ2-5	once	CASSEGTGVETQYF	TGCGCCAGCAGTGAAGGGACAGGCGTGGAGACCCAGTACTTC
TRBV5-6	TRBD2	TRBJ2-1	NA	CASSPTTSGGTYNEQFF	TGTGCCAGCAGCCCTACTACTAGCGGGGGGACTTACAATGAGCAGTTCTTC